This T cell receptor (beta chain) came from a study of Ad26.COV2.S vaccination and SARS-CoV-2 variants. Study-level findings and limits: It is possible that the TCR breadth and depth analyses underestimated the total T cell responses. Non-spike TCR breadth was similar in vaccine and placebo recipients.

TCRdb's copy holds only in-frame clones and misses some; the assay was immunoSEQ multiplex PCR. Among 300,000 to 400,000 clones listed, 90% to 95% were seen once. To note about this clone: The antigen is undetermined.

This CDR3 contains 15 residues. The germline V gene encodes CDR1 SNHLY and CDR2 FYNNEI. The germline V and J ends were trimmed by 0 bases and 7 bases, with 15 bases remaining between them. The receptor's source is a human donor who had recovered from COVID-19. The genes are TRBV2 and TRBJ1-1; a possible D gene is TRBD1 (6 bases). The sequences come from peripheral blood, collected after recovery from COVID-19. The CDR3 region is CASSEANQGLGEAFF. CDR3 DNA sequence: TGTGCCAGCAGTGAAGCGAATCAGGGGCTTGGTGAAGCTTTCTTT.